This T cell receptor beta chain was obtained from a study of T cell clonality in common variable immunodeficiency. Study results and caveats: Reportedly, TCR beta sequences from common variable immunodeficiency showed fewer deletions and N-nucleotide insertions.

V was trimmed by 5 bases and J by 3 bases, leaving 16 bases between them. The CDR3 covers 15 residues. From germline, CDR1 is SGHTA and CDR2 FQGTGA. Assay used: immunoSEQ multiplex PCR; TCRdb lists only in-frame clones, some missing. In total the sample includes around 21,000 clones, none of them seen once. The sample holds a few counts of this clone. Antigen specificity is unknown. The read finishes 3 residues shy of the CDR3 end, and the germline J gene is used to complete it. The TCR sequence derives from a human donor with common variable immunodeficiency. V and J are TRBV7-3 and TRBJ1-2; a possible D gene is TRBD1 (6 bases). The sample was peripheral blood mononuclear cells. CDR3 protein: CASSLGTYQYYGYTF. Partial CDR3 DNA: TGTGCCAGCAGCCTAGGGACATATCAATACTATGGC. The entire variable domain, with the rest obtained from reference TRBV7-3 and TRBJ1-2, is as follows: GAGVSQTPSNKVTEKGKYVELRCDPISGHTALYWYRQSLGQGPEFLIYFQGTGAADDSGLPNDRFFAVRPEGSVSTLKIQRTERGDSAVYLCASSLGTYQYYGYTFGSGTRLTVV.